A selection of T cell receptor beta chains follows, all from one sample in a study of blood T cell repertoires in COVID-19. TCRdb's table, derived via immunoSEQ multiplex PCR, lists solely in-frame clones and lacks some. The sample lists about 260,000 clones, around 80% occurring once. Material for sequencing was PBMCs or T cells enriched from blood (not recorded which). These receptors came from a man aged 30-40 years with acute COVID-19. Each CDR3 is given with its conserved first and last residue. A D gene is named only where the DNA matches it firmly. Part of the rows lack a size; the others show once, few, many or a class for expanded clones.

d_call j_call v_call clone_size cdr3_aa cdr3_nt
NA TRBJ2-6 TRBV14 NA CASSQGGAGANVLTF TGTGCCAGCAGCCAAGGCGGCGCTGGGGCCAACGTCCTGACTTTC
TRBD2 TRBJ2-5 TRBV14 NA CASSLIAGGYQETQYF TGTGCCAGCAGCCTTATAGCGGGGGGCTACCAAGAGACCCAGTACTTC
NA TRBJ1-3 TRBV9 NA CASSGRYRDSPRSIYF TGTGCCAGCAGCGGACGATACCGGGACTCCCCTCGATCCATATATTTT
NA TRBJ1-2 TRBV11-2 NA CASSFQGSYTF TGTGCCAGCAGCTTCCAGGGTAGCTACACCTTC
NA TRBJ1-1 TRBV9 NA CASSVEGGLLNTEAFF TGTGCCAGCAGCGTAGAGGGCGGGCTGCTGAACACTGAAGCTTTCTTT
NA TRBJ1-3 TRBV6-5 NA CASSYSGQAGGNTIYF TGTGCCAGCAGTTACTCAGGCCAAGCGGGTGGAAACACCATATATTTT
TRBD1 TRBJ1-5 TRBV11-2 NA CASSRQGGQPQHF TGTGCCAGCAGTCGGCAGGGGGGTCAGCCCCAGCATTTT
TRBD2 TRBJ2-1 TRBV19 NA CASSSAGASSYNEQFF TGTGCCAGTAGTTCAGCGGGAGCGAGCTCCTACAATGAGCAGTTCTTC
TRBD1 TRBJ1-1 TRBV14 NA CASSRGQGGLRNTEAFF TGTGCCAGCAGCCGCGGACAGGGGGGTTTGAGGAACACTGAAGCTTTCTTT
NA TRBJ1-6 TRBV19 once CASSGTHGGPNSPLHF TGTGCCAGTAGTGGGACACACGGCGGCCCAAATTCACCCCTCCACTTT
TRBD1 TRBJ2-5 TRBV5-6 NA CASSVPGQGKETQYF TGTGCCAGCAGCGTACCGGGACAGGGTAAGGAGACCCAGTACTTC
TRBD2 TRBJ2-5 TRBV9 NA CASSRTSGEQETQYF TGTGCCAGCAGCCGGACTAGCGGAGAACAAGAGACCCAGTACTTC
TRBD1 TRBJ1-2 TRBV14 NA CASSPQGAINYGYTF TGTGCCAGCAGCCCCCAGGGGGCAATTAACTATGGCTACACCTTC
NA TRBJ1-6 TRBV3-1/TRBV3-2 few CASSYGRGGESPLHF TGTGCCAGCAGCTATGGACGGGGTGGTGAATCACCCCTCCACTTT
NA TRBJ2-1 TRBV6-2/TRBV6-3 many CASSYSSSYNEQFF TGTGCCAGCAGTTACTCTAGCTCCTACAATGAGCAGTTCTTC
NA TRBJ1-5 TRBV18 NA CASSANPIQGFLNQPQHF TGTGCCAGCTCAGCAAATCCGATACAGGGTTTCTTAAATCAGCCCCAGCATTTT
TRBD1 TRBJ1-4 TRBV9 NA CASSPAGTGPLKLFF TGTGCCAGCAGCCCCGCGGGGACAGGGCCCCTGAAACTGTTTTTT
TRBD1 TRBJ1-2 TRBV2 NA CASRTGGYGYTF TGTGCCAGCAGAACAGGGGGCTATGGCTACACCTTC
NA TRBJ2-1 TRBV11-2 NA CASSFTEAGNEQFF TGTGCCAGCAGCTTTACTGAGGCGGGTAATGAGCAGTTCTTC
TRBD2 TRBJ2-2 TRBV25-1 NA CASSGGGDTGELFF TGTGCCAGCAGTGGCGGGGGGGACACCGGGGAGCTGTTTTTT
TRBD1 TRBJ1-4 TRBV28 NA CASSTTGGSKKLFF TGTGCCAGCAGTACAACAGGGGGTTCGAAAAAACTGTTTTTT
TRBD1 TRBJ1-6 TRBV13 NA CASSTGGSSSYNSPLHF TGTGCCAGCAGCACAGGGGGGTCAAGCTCCTATAATTCACCCCTCCACTTT
NA TRBJ1-5 TRBV24-1 NA CATSTGNQPQHF TGTGCCACCTCAACGGGCAATCAGCCCCAGCATTTT
TRBD1 TRBJ1-5 TRBV28 NA CASSYPGTGGQPQHF TGTGCCAGCAGTTACCCCGGGACAGGAGGCCAGCCCCAGCATTTT
NA TRBJ2-3 TRBV24-1 NA CATRDSSTDTQYF TGTGCCACTAGGGATTCTAGCACAGATACGCAGTATTTT
NA TRBJ1-5 TRBV6-5 NA CASSRNRQGREPQHF TGTGCCAGCAGTCGAAATCGGCAGGGTAGGGAGCCCCAGCATTTT
NA TRBJ1-2 TRBV28 NA CASSLAADNYGYTF TGTGCCAGCAGTTTGGCGGCAGATAACTATGGCTACACCTTC
NA TRBJ2-2 TRBV2 once CASQGHQVTGELFF TGTGCCTCCCAAGGACACCAAGTCACCGGGGAGCTGTTTTTT
NA TRBJ1-5 TRBV3-1/TRBV3-2 NA CASSLGRNQPQHF TGTGCCAGCAGCCTCGGGAGGAATCAGCCCCAGCATTTT
NA TRBJ1-2 TRBV7-9 NA CASSLEVRRNYGYTF TGTGCCAGCAGCTTAGAGGTCCGGCGGAACTATGGCTACACCTTC
TRBD1 TRBJ1-5 TRBV18 NA CASSRTGDNQPQHF TGTGCCAGCTCGAGGACAGGGGATAATCAGCCCCAGCATTTT
TRBD1 TRBJ2-2 TRBV7-6 NA CASSLKTGMTGELFF TGTGCCAGCAGCTTAAAGACAGGGATGACCGGGGAGCTGTTTTTT
TRBD2 TRBJ2-5 TRBV6-5 NA CASSYGGGSQETQYF TGTGCCAGCAGTTACGGCGGGGGAAGCCAAGAGACCCAGTACTTC
NA TRBJ1-2 TRBV27 once CASSSPGGVDYGYTF TGTGCCAGCAGTTCCCCGGGGGGGGTAGACTATGGCTACACCTTC
TRBD1 TRBJ1-5 TRBV6-6 NA CASSRDRVNQPQHF TGTGCCAGCAGTCGGGACAGGGTTAATCAGCCCCAGCATTTT
NA TRBJ2-5 TRBV7-9 NA CASSLAEETQYF TGTGCCAGCAGCTTAGCGGAGGAGACCCAGTACTTC
NA TRBJ1-4 TRBV18 NA CASSPGQNEKLFF TGTGCCAGCTCACCGGGACAAAATGAAAAACTGTTTTTT
TRBD1 TRBJ1-4 TRBV5-8 NA CASSFDRGRSEKLFF TGTGCCAGCAGCTTCGACAGGGGGCGAAGCGAAAAACTGTTTTTT
NA TRBJ1-1 TRBV7-8 once CASRGVGQSDTEAFF TGTGCCAGCAGGGGGGTCGGACAGTCAGACACTGAAGCTTTCTTT
NA TRBJ1-6 TRBV5-4 NA CASSREGQGSPLHF TGTGCCAGCAGCCGTGAAGGGCAGGGTTCACCCCTCCACTTT
TRBD1 TRBJ2-5 TRBV18 NA CASSPVRGLETQYF TGTGCCAGCTCACCGGTCAGGGGGCTAGAGACCCAGTACTTC
NA TRBJ1-5 TRBV27 NA CASSFGSHSNQPQHF TGTGCCAGCAGCTTCGGGTCCCATAGCAATCAGCCCCAGCATTTT
TRBD2 TRBJ2-3 TRBV4-3 NA CASSFQAGTDTQYF TGCGCCAGCAGCTTCCAAGCGGGGACAGATACGCAGTATTTT
NA TRBJ2-3 TRBV19 NA CASTPGLGHTDTQYF TGTGCCAGTACCCCAGGGTTGGGACACACAGATACGCAGTATTTT
NA TRBJ1-4 TRBV5-6 NA CASSFRAKNEKLFF TGTGCCAGCAGCTTCAGGGCGAAAAATGAAAAACTGTTTTTT
TRBD1 TRBJ2-2 TRBV9 NA CASSVTLDRGRRIGELFF TGTGCCAGCAGCGTCACCCTCGACAGGGGGCGCAGAATCGGGGAGCTGTTTTTT
TRBD1 TRBJ1-6 TRBV9 NA CASSAGTGSNSPLHF TGTGCCAGCAGCGCCGGGACAGGAAGTAATTCACCCCTCCACTTT
NA TRBJ1-2 TRBV19 NA CASSAPLGSANYGYTF TGTGCCAGTAGTGCCCCCTTAGGGAGTGCTAACTATGGCTACACCTTC
NA TRBJ1-5 TRBV3-1/TRBV3-2 NA CASSQDRGYGQPQHF TGTGCCAGCAGCCAAGATCGGGGGTACGGGCAGCCCCAGCATTTT
TRBD1 TRBJ1-4 TRBV19 NA CASSIWTGRNEKLFF TGTGCCAGTAGTATTTGGACAGGGCGTAATGAAAAACTGTTTTTT
NA TRBJ2-3 TRBV6-1 few CASSELSGADTQYF TGTGCCAGCAGTGAACTCTCCGGAGCTGATACGCAGTATTTT
NA TRBJ1-1 TRBV9 NA CASSVAYRVTEAFF TGTGCCAGCAGCGTAGCCTACAGGGTGACTGAAGCTTTCTTT
NA TRBJ2-2 TRBV3-1/TRBV3-2 few CASSQGPANTGELFF TGTGCCAGCAGCCAAGGTCCTGCGAACACCGGGGAGCTGTTTTTT
TRBD1 TRBJ1-3 TRBV14 once CASALQGGTGNTIYF TGTGCCAGCGCGCTACAGGGGGGGACTGGAAACACCATATATTTT
TRBD1 TRBJ1-1 TRBV29-1 once CSVAGRGLREAFF TGCAGCGTGGCGGGTAGGGGGCTCAGGGAGGCTTTCTTT
TRBD2 TRBJ2-3 TRBV19 NA CASSGQGLAGIGADTQYF TGTGCCAGTAGTGGCCAAGGACTAGCGGGGATTGGGGCAGATACGCAGTATTTT
NA TRBJ2-2 TRBV9 NA CASRVAGATGELFF TGTGCCAGCAGGGTAGCAGGGGCCACCGGGGAGCTGTTTTTT
NA TRBJ2-3 TRBV7-2 NA CASWGGGTSTDTQYF TGTGCCAGCTGGGGAGGGGGGACGAGCACAGATACGCAGTATTTT
TRBD2 TRBJ2-2 TRBV3-1/TRBV3-2 NA CASSQLAGGHTGELFF TGTGCCAGCAGCCAACTAGCGGGAGGGCACACCGGGGAGCTGTTTTTT